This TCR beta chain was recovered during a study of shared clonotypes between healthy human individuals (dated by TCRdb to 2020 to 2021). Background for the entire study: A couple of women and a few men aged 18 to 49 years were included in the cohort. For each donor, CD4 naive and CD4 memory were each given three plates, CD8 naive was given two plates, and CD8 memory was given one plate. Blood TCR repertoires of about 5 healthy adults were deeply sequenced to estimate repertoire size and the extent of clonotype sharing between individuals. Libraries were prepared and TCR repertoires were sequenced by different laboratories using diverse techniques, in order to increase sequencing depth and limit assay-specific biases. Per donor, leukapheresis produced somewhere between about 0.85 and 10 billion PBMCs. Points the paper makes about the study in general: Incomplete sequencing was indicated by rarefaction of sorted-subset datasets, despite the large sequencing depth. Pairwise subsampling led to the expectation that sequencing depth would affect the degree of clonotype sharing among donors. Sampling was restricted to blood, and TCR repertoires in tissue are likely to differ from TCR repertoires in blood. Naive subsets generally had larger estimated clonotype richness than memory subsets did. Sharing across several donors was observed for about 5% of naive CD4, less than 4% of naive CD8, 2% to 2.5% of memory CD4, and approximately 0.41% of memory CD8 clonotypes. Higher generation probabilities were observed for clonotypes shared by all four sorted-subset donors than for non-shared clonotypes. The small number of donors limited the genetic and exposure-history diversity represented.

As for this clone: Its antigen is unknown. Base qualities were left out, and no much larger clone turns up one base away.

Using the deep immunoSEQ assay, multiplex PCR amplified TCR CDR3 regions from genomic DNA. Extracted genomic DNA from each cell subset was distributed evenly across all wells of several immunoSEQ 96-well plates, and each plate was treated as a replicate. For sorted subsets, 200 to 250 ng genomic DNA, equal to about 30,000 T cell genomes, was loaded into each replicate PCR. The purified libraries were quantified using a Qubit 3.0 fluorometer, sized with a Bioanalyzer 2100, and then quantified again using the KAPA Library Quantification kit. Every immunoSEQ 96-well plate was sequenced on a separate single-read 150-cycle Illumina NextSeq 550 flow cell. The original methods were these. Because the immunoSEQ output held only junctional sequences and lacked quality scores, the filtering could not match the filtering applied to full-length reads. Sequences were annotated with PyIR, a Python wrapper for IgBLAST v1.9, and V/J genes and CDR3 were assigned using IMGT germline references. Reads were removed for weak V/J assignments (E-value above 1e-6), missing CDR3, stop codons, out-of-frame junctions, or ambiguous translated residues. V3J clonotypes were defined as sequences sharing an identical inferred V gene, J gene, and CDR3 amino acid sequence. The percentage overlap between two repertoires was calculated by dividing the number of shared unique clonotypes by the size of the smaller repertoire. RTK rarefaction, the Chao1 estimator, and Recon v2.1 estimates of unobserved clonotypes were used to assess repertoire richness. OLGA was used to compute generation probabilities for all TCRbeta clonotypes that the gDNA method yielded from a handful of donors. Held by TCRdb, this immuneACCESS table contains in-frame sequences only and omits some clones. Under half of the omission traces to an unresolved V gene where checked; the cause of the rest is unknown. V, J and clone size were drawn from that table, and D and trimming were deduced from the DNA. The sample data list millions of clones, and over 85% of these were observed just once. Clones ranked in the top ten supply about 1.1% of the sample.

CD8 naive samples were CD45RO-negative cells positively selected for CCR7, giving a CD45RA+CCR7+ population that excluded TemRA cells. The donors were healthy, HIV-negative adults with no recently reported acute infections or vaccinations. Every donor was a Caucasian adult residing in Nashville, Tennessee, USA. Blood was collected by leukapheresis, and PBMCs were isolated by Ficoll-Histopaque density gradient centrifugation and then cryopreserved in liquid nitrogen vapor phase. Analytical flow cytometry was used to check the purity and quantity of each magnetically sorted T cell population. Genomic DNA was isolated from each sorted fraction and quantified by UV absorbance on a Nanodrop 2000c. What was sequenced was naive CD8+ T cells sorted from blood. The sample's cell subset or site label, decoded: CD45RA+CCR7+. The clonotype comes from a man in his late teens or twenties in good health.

The CDR3: CASSHQGVGYTF. The DNA sequence follows: TGTGCCAGCAGCCATCAAGGGGTCGGCTACACCTTC. The rearranged chain carries TRBV7-9 and TRBJ1-2; matching of 5 bases hints at TRBD1 as the D gene. The germline V gene (reference sequence) sets CDR1 to SEHNR and CDR2 to FQNEAQ. Reading from cysteine to phenylalanine, the CDR3 counts 12 amino acids. Only CDR3 DNA remains: 36 bases, in frame from the first base. The trim is 5 bases for V and 8 bases for J, with a gap of 12 bases between the germline ends.